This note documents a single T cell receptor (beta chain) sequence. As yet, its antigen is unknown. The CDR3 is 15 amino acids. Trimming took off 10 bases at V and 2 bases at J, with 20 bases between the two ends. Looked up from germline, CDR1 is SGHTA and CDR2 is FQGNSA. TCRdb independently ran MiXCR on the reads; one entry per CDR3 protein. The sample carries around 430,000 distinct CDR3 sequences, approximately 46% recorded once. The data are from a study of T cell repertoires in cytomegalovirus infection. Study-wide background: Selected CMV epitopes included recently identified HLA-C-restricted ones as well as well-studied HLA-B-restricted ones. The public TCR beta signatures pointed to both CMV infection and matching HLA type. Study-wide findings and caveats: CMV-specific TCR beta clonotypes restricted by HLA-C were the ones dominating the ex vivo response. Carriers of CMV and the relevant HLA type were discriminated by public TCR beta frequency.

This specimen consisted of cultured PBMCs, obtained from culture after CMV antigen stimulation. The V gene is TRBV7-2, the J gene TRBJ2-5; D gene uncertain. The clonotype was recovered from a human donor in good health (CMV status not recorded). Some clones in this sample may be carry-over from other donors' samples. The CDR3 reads CANRRSSSDQETQYF. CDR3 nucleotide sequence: TGTGCCAACCGCCGATCCTCGTCAGATCAAGAGACCCAGTACTTC. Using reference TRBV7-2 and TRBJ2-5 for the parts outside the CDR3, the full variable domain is GAGVSQSPSNKVTEKGKDVELRCDPISGHTALYWYRQSLGQGLEFLIYFQGNSAPDKSGLPSDRFSAERTGGSVSTLTIQRTQQEDSAVYLCANRRSSSDQETQYFGPGTRLLVL.